These 31 T cell receptor delta chains came from one sample sequenced in a study of Vδ1+ human thymocytes. Whole-study findings and limits: Thymic TRG and TRD repertoires appeared highly polyclonal, with Gaussian CDR3 length distributions.

RNA was extracted from the cells and then reverse transcribed. CDR3 amplicons came from multiplex PCR with pooled V-gene forward and constant-region reverse primers. TCRdb reapplied CATT to the multiplex PCR reads. Of under 25,000 delta-chain clones listed, less than 30% are singletons. No antigen has been identified for these receptors. The sequenced sample consisted of Vdelta1+ gamma-delta thymocytes from the thymus. The subset was: FACS-sorted CD3+ TCRalphabeta- TCRVdelta1+ TCRVdelta2- thymocytes. The receptors stem from a boy under two years old who had congenital heart surgery.

The V call is TRDV1, the J call TRDJ1; 8 nucleotides align to TRDD3. The CDR3 extends over 15 amino acids. Trimming removed 6 bases from V and 3 bases from J; junction bases left unmatched: 9. In germline, CDR1 is TSWWSYY, CDR2 QGS. CDR3 DNA sequence: TGTGCTCTTGGTGCCTACGAGGGATACGCCGATAAACTCATCTTT. Translated: CALGAYEGYADKLIF.

V gene TRDV1 combines with J gene TRDJ1, with 13 bases aligning to TRDD3. CDR3 length: 20 residues. Trimming removed 3 bases from V and 0 bases from J; junction bases left unmatched: 13. Germline V gene sequence: CDR1 TSWWSYY, CDR2 QGS. The CDR3 DNA is TGTGCTCTTGGGGACTGCTTCAGACTGGGGGATACGTGGTACACCGATAAACTCATCTTT. This sequence encodes CALGDCFRLGDTWYTDKLIF.

This clone was detected a few times. The chain links TRDV1 to TRDJ1; TRDD3 agrees at 13 bases. CDR1 and CDR2 (germline): TSWWSYY, QGS. V lost 6 bases, J lost 0 bases, and 31 bases stayed unmatched. CDR3 size: 25 residues. The CDR3 region has the DNA TGTGCTCTTGGAACATTCTCGGTAGTGGGCCTTCACTGGGGGATACGCGAGGGATACACCGATAAACTCATCTTT. Translating gives CALGTFSVVGLHWGIREGYTDKLIF.

Only a few counts were recorded for this clone. The chain joins TRDV1 to TRDJ1; weak D call: TRDD2 (6 bases). CDR1 TSWWSYY and CDR2 QGS come from the germline V gene. The CDR3 is made up of 21 amino acids. The V end was cut by 1 base, the J end by 2 bases, with 29 bases between. The CDR3 sequence: CALGEPPTSYWPPTGTDKLIF. The DNA of the CDR3 is TGTGCTCTTGGGGAACCCCCGACCTCCTACTGGCCGCCAACGGGGACCGATAAACTCATCTTT.

On this clone itself: A far more abundant clone sits one base away, making this likely a read error. The genes are TRDV2 and TRDJ1; tentative D call: TRDD2 (5 bases). Trimming removed 5 bases from V and 0 bases from J, with 15 bases in between. CDR3 length: 15 residues. Germline loops: CDR1 GEAIGNYY, CDR2 EKD. CDR3 in DNA: TGTGCCTGTGTTGCGGACTTCCCGTACACCGATAAACTCATCTTT. Its translation: CACVADFPYTDKLIF.

With regard to this clone: A read error is possible here, since a much larger clone lies one base away. J is TRDJ1 and V is TRDV1; D gene uncertain. Trimming pared 4 bases from V and 8 bases from J, leaving 17 bases between. The CDR3 consists of 14 residues. Per the germline V gene, CDR1 is TSWWSYY and CDR2 is QGS. The DNA for the CDR3 is TGTGCTCTTGGGGGACCCCCCCGGTCGCACAAACTCATCTTT. It translates to CALGGPPRSHKLIF.

In its sample, this clone ranks as medium-sized. The chain carries TRDV1 and TRDJ1; 8 bases fit TRDD3. Germline V gene sequence: CDR1 TSWWSYY, CDR2 QGS. CDR3 size: 19 residues. Losses at the gene ends were 5 bases for V and 1 base for J; bases not matched to a gene: 18. CDR3 loop: CALGPSVVVWGMGTDKLIF. In DNA, the CDR3 is TGTGCTCTTGGGCCCTCAGTGGTAGTTTGGGGGATGGGCACCGATAAACTCATCTTT.

The sample holds a few counts of this clone. The J gene is TRDJ1, the V gene TRDV1; TRDD3 agrees at 8 bases. The CDR3 is 22 residues long. CDR1 is TSWWSYY, CDR2 QGS, per germline. V trimming: 5 bases; J trimming: 3 bases; junction bases outside the gene matches: 29. This chain's CDR3 is CALGKLGPSPVYWGVVPDKLIF. DNA for the CDR3: TGTGCTCTTGGGAAATTAGGGCCTTCTCCCGTGTACTGGGGGGTAGTACCCGATAAACTCATCTTT.

The rearrangement joins TRDV1 to TRDJ1, with 8 nucleotides matching TRDD3. Looked up from germline, CDR1 is TSWWSYY and CDR2 is QGS. The CDR3 runs 30 residues. Losses at the gene ends were 0 bases for V and 1 base for J; bases not matched to a gene: 46. The CDR3 DNA follows: TGTGCTCTTGGGGAACTAGAATTTTCCAAAGGGCGCCTACCTACTCCCCTTTACTGGGGGCCCCCGATTATCACCGATAAACTCATCTTT. Residues: CALGELEFSKGRLPTPLYWGPPIITDKLIF.

This clone turned up a few times. Distinct nucleotide sequences in the sample also encode this CDR3. The chain carries TRDV1 and TRDJ1; 8 nucleotides agree with TRDD3. This CDR3 comprises 23 residues. In germline, CDR1 is TSWWSYY, CDR2 QGS. V shed 5 bases and J 0 bases; nucleotides not matched to a gene: 29. The CDR3: CALGPQGRKFQTLGILYTDKLIF. The CDR3 coding sequence is TGTGCTCTTGGGCCGCAGGGTCGAAAATTCCAGACCCTGGGGATACTCTACACCGATAAACTCATCTTT.

In this sample, this clone turned up a few times. The chain is built from TRDV1 and TRDJ1; 8 bases are shared with TRDD3. The length of the CDR3 is 21 residues. Germline-derived CDR1 and CDR2 are TSWWSYY and QGS. Trimming removed 0 bases from V and 0 bases from J; junction bases left unmatched: 18. CDR3 residues: CALGELPPYWGPDPYTDKLIF. CDR3 nucleotides: TGTGCTCTTGGGGAACTTCCTCCTTACTGGGGGCCGGACCCGTACACCGATAAACTCATCTTT.

The chain combines TRDV1 with TRDJ1; 9 bases fit TRDD3. V shed 3 bases, J shed 0 bases, and the junction held 29 bases outside the gene matches. Germline V gene data show CDR1 as TSWWSYY and CDR2 as QGS. The CDR3 is made up of 24 amino acids. CDR3 amino acids: CALGEEGPTFVTGGLSSYTDKLIF. The CDR3 nucleotides are TGTGCTCTTGGGGAGGAGGGTCCTACGTTCGTTACTGGGGGACTGTCCTCGTACACCGATAAACTCATCTTT.

This clone was seen a handful of times. The chain couples TRDV1 to TRDJ1, with 12 bases lining up with TRDD3. After removal of 0 bases from V and 0 bases from J, the junction contained 14 bases not matched to a gene. The CDR3 is made up of 21 amino acids. Per germline, CDR1 TSWWSYY and CDR2 QGS. Written as DNA, the CDR3 is TGTGCTCTTGGGGAACTAAGCATCTGGGGGATACGACCGGGGTACACCGATAAACTCATCTTT. Its translation: CALGELSIWGIRPGYTDKLIF.

The sample holds a few counts of this clone. V gene TRDV1 combines with J gene TRDJ1; 13 bases line up with TRDD3. With 5 bases clipped from V and 0 bases from J, the junction kept 39 bases outside the gene matches. This CDR3 is built from 28 residues. CDR1 and CDR2 from the germline V gene are TSWWSYY and QGS. Here the CDR3 reads CALGPSIFPGQLLGDTRIPRTYTDKLIF. CDR3 in DNA: TGTGCTCTTGGGCCCTCGATTTTCCCCGGCCAATTACTGGGGGATACGCGTATCCCAAGGACGTACACCGATAAACTCATCTTT.

As concerns this clone: A much larger clone differs by one base, so this may be a read error. Other DNA sequences in this specimen translate into the identical CDR3. The genes are TRDV1 and TRDJ1; weak D call: TRDD2 (5 bases). Germline lookup yields CDR1 TSWWSYY and CDR2 QGS. CDR3 length: 18 amino acids. The CDR3 reads CALGDNLRLGLRFDKLIF. CDR3 nucleotide sequence: TGTGCTCTTGGGGACAACCTTCGCCTTGGGTTACGCTTCGATAAGCTCATCTTT.

The rearrangement joins TRDV1 to TRDJ1, with D possibly being TRDD3 (6 bases). Germline-derived CDR1 and CDR2 are TSWWSYY and QGS. Trimming pared 1 base from V and 11 bases from J, leaving 29 bases between. CDR3 length: 18 residues. Here the CDR3 DNA reads TGTGCTCTTGGGGAACGGTACGGAAGGGGTTGGGATAAGGGTTTGCTCATCTTT. Translated: CALGERYGRGWDKGLLIF.

At least ten counts were recorded for this clone. The V and J genes are TRDV1 and TRDJ1; the D is unclear. The V gene's germline CDR1 is TSWWSYY and CDR2 QGS. The CDR3 consists of 16 residues. Trimming pared 5 bases from V and 2 bases from J, leaving 18 bases between. CDR3 bases: TGTGCTCTTGGGTCCCGGGTGTTAGCTGGAACCGATAAACTCATCTTT. Protein: CALGSRVLAGTDKLIF.

Within the sample, this clone is medium-sized. The rearrangement joins TRDV1 to TRDJ1; D unclear. V was shortened by 2 bases and J by 11 bases, with 9 bases between the two germline ends. The CDR3 has 11 amino acids. CDR1 and CDR2 from the germline V gene are TSWWSYY and QGS. The CDR3, as DNA: TGTGCTCTTGGGGAAAGCCTCCGCCTCATCTTT. Protein sequence: CALGESLRLIF.

The table lists this clone with many counts. The gene calls are TRDV1 and TRDJ1; D not certain. This CDR3 is built from 14 residues. Germline V lookup: CDR1 TSWWSYY, CDR2 QGS. Trimming pared 2 bases from V and 1 base from J, leaving 8 bases between. The CDR3 DNA reads as TGTGCTCTTGGGGAAGGGGCCTCCACCGATAAACTCATCTTT. Protein: CALGEGASTDKLIF.

The chain couples TRDV1 to TRDJ1; 7 nucleotides agree with TRDD3. Germline V gene lookup returns CDR1 TSWWSYY and CDR2 QGS. Unmatched junction bases numbered 31, after V lost 0 bases and J lost 0 bases. The CDR3 covers 25 residues. CDR3 in amino acids: CALGELFGGDWNDTVPTLYTDKLIF. CDR3 DNA sequence: TGTGCTCTTGGGGAACTCTTCGGGGGGGATTGGAACGACACAGTCCCGACCCTGTACACCGATAAACTCATCTTT.

This clone has just a few counts. V is TRDV1 and J is TRDJ1; no clear D gene. CDR3 length equals 22 residues. The germline gives CDR1 TSWWSYY, CDR2 QGS. V was shortened by 1 base and J by 0 bases, with 30 bases between the two germline ends. This CDR3 reads CALGEPASPWRGVTPYTDKLIF. The CDR3, as DNA: TGTGCTCTTGGGGAACCGGCATCGCCCTGGCGAGGCGTTACGCCGTACACCGATAAACTCATCTTT.

Remarks on this clone: Just one base apart from a much larger clone, this may be a read error. The sample holds other DNA sequences that translate to the same CDR3. This chain links TRDV1 with TRDJ1, with a weak D call TRDD3 (10 bases). This CDR3 contains 19 residues. CDR1 is TSWWSYY, CDR2 QGS, per germline. CDR3 residues: CALGERPSFLLGDTDKLIF. The CDR3 DNA reads TGCGCTCTTGGGGAACGACCCTCCTTCCTACTGGGGGATACCGATAAACTCATCTTT.

This clone occurred many times. The same CDR3 also results from other DNA sequences found in this sample. The V gene is TRDV1, the J gene TRDJ1; D may be TRDD2 or TRDD3 (7 bases each). Deletions cut 5 bases from V and 3 bases from J, with 28 bases between. This CDR3 contains 19 residues. Germline-derived CDR1 and CDR2 are TSWWSYY and QGS. The CDR3 DNA reads TGTGCTCTTGGGAACGATCTTCCTAGACCTTCTGGGGGCTCCGATAAACTCATCTTT. Amino acid sequence: CALGNDLPRPSGGSDKLIF.

Of note for this clone: Distinct nucleotide sequences in the sample also encode this CDR3. V and J are TRDV1 and TRDJ1; possibly TRDD3 for D (5 bases). The V and J ends lost 0 bases and 0 bases respectively, with 23 bases between them. CDR1 TSWWSYY and CDR2 QGS come from the germline V gene. The CDR3 is made up of 20 amino acids. The CDR3 bases are TGTGCTCTTGGGGAACTTTGGGGCTACCTATGGGAGTCGTACACCGATAAACTCATCTTT. Amino acid sequence: CALGELWGYLWESYTDKLIF.

The rearrangement joins TRDV1 to TRDJ1; D is perhaps TRDD3 (5 bases). The length of the CDR3 is 15 residues. CDR1 and CDR2 (germline): TSWWSYY, QGS. Trimming shortened V by 7 bases and J by 1 base, and 16 bases separated the two germline ends. CDR3 coding DNA: TGTGCTCTTGTGTACGTTCCGGGGGGCACCGATAAACTCATCTTT. Its translation: CALVYVPGGTDKLIF.

The sample holds a few counts of this clone. The rearrangement uses TRDV1 and TRDJ1; TRDD3 aligns across 9 bases. This CDR3 region has 21 residues. The V and J ends lost 3 bases and 7 bases, in that order; junction bases with no gene match: 27. CDR1 is TSWWSYY, CDR2 QGS, per germline. The CDR3 here is CALGEGRSRVTGGDVAGKLIF. The CDR3 nucleotides read TGTGCTCTTGGGGAGGGCCGTTCAAGGGTGACTGGGGGAGACGTGGCCGGTAAACTCATCTTT.

This rearrangement joins TRDV1 to TRDJ1; 8 nucleotides agree with TRDD3. Germline V gene sequence: CDR1 TSWWSYY, CDR2 QGS. V lost 0 bases and J lost 2; bases outside the gene matches: 11. The CDR3 sequence is 18 residues long. In nucleotides, the CDR3 is TGTGCTCTTGGGGAACTAGCCTGGGGGAAAGTTGGAACCGATAAACTCATCTTT. Protein sequence: CALGELAWGKVGTDKLIF.

This clone was seen a handful of times. The chain employs TRDV1 and TRDJ1, with TRDD3 identical over 12 bases. The CDR3 has 20 amino acids. J lost 2 bases, V lost 3 bases, and 16 bases had no gene match. Germline V lookup: CDR1 TSWWSYY, CDR2 QGS. In DNA, the CDR3 is TGTGCTCTTGGGGACCCTCTTCCGGCTGGGGGATACGCGTCGACCGATAAACTCATCTTT. Its translation: CALGDPLPAGGYASTDKLIF.

The rearrangement joins TRDV1 to TRDJ1; D may match TRDD2 or TRDD3 (5 bases each). V shed 2 bases and J shed 5 bases, with 24 bases lying between them. Germline V lookup: CDR1 TSWWSYY, CDR2 QGS. This CDR3 is 18 amino acids long. In nucleotides, the CDR3 is TGTGCTCTTGGGGAAGTGGGCCTACGGGGGCCATACAGGGATAAACTCATCTTT. Its protein product is CALGEVGLRGPYRDKLIF.

This chain joins TRDV1 and TRDJ1, with 12 bases aligning to TRDD3. Germline CDR1 reads TSWWSYY; CDR2 reads QGS. With 8 bases clipped from V and 5 bases from J, the junction kept 18 bases outside the gene matches. The CDR3 runs 18 residues. CDR3 bases: TGTGCTCTTAGCCTTCCCAACCGACTGGGGGATACCGCGGATAAACTCATCTTT. This gives the protein CALSLPNRLGDTADKLIF.

The chain recombines TRDV1 with TRDJ1, with 12 bases that match TRDD3. Germline-derived CDR1 and CDR2 are TSWWSYY and QGS. Losses at the gene ends were 0 bases for V and 4 bases for J; bases not matched to a gene: 12. The CDR3 has 19 residues. DNA for the CDR3: TGTGCTCTTGGGGAACTCAGGGGAAACTGGGGGATACCGGTCGATAAACTCATCTTT. Its translation is CALGELRGNWGIPVDKLIF.